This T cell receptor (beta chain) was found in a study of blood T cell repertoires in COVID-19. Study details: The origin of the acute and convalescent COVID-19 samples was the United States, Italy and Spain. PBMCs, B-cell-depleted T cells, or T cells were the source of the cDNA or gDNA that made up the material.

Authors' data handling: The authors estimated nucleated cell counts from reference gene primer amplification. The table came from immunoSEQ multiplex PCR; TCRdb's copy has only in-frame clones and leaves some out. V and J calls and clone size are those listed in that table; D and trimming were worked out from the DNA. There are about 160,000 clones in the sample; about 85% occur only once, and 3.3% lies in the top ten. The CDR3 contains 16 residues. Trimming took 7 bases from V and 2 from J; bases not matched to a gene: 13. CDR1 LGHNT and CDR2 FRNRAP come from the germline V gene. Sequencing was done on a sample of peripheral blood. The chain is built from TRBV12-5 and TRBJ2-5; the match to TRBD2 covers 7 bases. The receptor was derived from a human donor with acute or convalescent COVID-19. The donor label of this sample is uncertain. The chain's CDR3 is CASAKGEGTYQETQYF. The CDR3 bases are TGTGCTAGTGCTAAAGGGGAGGGAACATATCAAGAGACCCAGTACTTC. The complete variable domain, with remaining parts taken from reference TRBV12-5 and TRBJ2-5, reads DARVTQTPRHKVTEMGQEVTMRCQPILGHNTVFWYRQTMMQGLELLAYFRNRAPLDDSGMPKDRFSAEMPDATLATLKIQPSEPRDSAVYFCASAKGEGTYQETQYFGPGTRLLVL.